This TCR beta chain was observed in a study of shared clonotypes between healthy human individuals. Study-level information: Researchers drew samples from two women and a few men aged 18 to 49.

Overall study findings and caveats: Investigators collected only blood, and repertoires in tissues likely differ.

In replicate PCRs of unsorted PBMC, 300 ng DNA, about 31,000 T cell genomes, was used. Data came from immunoSEQ multiplex PCR; TCRdb stores just in-frame clones and leaves some out. The table includes fewer than 600,000 clones, 77% detected once. Healthy and HIV-negative, the adult donors had no recent acute infections or vaccinations. On this clone itself: The antigen remains unidentified.

This CDR3 spans 13 amino acids. Per germline, CDR1 SGHTS and CDR2 YDEGEE. V was trimmed by 0 bases and J by 6 bases, leaving 7 bases between them. The sequencing sample was made of PBMCs. The genes are TRBV5-8 and TRBJ2-1, with a possible D match to TRBD2 (5 bases). The TCR sequence derives from a woman aged 40 to 50 in good health. Some clones in this sample may be carry-over from other donors' samples. The CDR3 sequence: CASSLGGFNEQFF. The CDR3 DNA reads as TGTGCCAGCAGCTTGGGAGGGTTCAATGAGCAGTTCTTC.